Below are 27 T cell receptor beta chains sequenced from a single sample in a study of T cell responses to AZD1222 COVID-19 vaccine. Libraries were prepared by immunoSEQ multiplex PCR; TCRdb keeps only in-frame clonotypes and omits some of them. The repertoire consists of more than 55,000 clones, with 89% occurring once and the leading ten covering roughly 6.1%. Here the sequenced sample was peripheral blood, taken 28 days after the second AZD1222 dose. The receptors shown here come from an adult who received the AZD1222 COVID-19 vaccine.

This chain links TRBV9 with TRBJ1-6; 9 positions agree with TRBD1. The germline CDR1 and CDR2 sequences are SGDLS and YYNGEE. Trimming at V came to 0 bases and at J to 13 bases, leaving 5 bases not matched to a gene. The CDR3 spans 14 residues. The CDR3 loop reads CASSVGDRVSPLHF. Written as DNA, the CDR3 is TGTGCCAGCAGCGTAGGGGACAGGGTTTCTCCCCTCCACTTT. The complete variable domain, with remaining parts taken from reference TRBV9 and TRBJ1-6, reads DSGVTQTPKHLITATGQRVTLRCSPRSGDLSVYWYQQSLDQGLQFLIQYYNGEERAKGNILERFSAQQFPDLHSELNLSSLELGDSALYFCASSVGDRVSPLHFGNGTRLTVT.

This clone was seen only once. The J gene is TRBJ2-1, the V gene TRBV5-1; possibly TRBD1 for D (6 bases). There are 14 residues in the CDR3. The germline V gene has CDR1 SGHRS and CDR2 YFSETQ. The V end was cut by 0 bases, the J end by 5 bases, with 9 bases between. CDR3 residues: CASSLDRAHNEQFF. In DNA, the CDR3 is TGCGCCAGCAGCTTGGACAGGGCCCACAATGAGCAGTTCTTC.

This clone showed up just a few times. V is TRBV9 and J is TRBJ2-6, with D perhaps being TRBD1 or TRBD2 (5 bases each). Trimming shortened V by 0 bases and J by 2 bases, and 9 bases separated the two germline ends. Germline CDR1 reads SGDLS; CDR2 reads YYNGEE. This CDR3 has 16 amino acids. The CDR3: CASSVVRGAGANVLTF. CDR3 nucleotides: TGTGCCAGCAGCGTAGTTCGAGGGGCTGGGGCCAACGTCCTGACTTTC.

The chain employs TRBV9 and TRBJ2-3, with D perhaps TRBD1 (5 bases). Trimming removed 2 bases from V and 2 bases from J, with 21 bases in between. The CDR3 spans 18 residues. Per the germline V gene, CDR1 is SGDLS and CDR2 is YYNGEE. This chain's CDR3 is CASSVMAGDSLFTDTQYF. In DNA, the CDR3 is TGTGCCAGCAGCGTGATGGCAGGCGACAGTTTATTCACAGATACGCAGTATTTT.

The chain has TRBV6-4 and TRBJ2-2, with a tentative D call TRBD2 (7 bases). Per the germline V gene, CDR1 is MRHNA and CDR2 is SNTAGT. This CDR3 contains 15 residues. Trimming left V 5 bases short and J 6 bases short, with 16 bases between. The CDR3 bases are TGTGCCAGCAGTCAGACGGGGGGCGCGGCCGGGGAGCTGTTTTTT. It yields the protein CASSQTGGAAGELFF.

This sequence joins TRBV7-8 and TRBJ1-6; the D is unclear. The germline V and J ends were trimmed by 6 bases and 12 bases, with 15 bases remaining between them. This CDR3 is built from 13 residues. Germline V gives CDR1 SGHVS, CDR2 FQNEAQ. In nucleotides, the CDR3 is TGTGCCAGCAGACCGAAGACCCACGAACCCCTCCACTTT. This sequence encodes CASRPKTHEPLHF.

The chain carries TRBV12-3 or TRBV12-4 and TRBJ2-7; TRBD1 agrees at 7 bases. The CDR3 has 13 amino acids. Trimming took 7 bases from V and 2 from J; bases not matched to a gene: 5. CDR3 protein: CASTLGQTYEQYF. The CDR3 nucleotides read TGTGCCAGCACCTTGGGACAGACCTACGAGCAGTACTTC.

The V gene is TRBV6-5, the J gene TRBJ1-6, with D possibly matching TRBD1 (6 bases). Germline V gene sequence: CDR1 MNHEY, CDR2 SVGAGI. CDR3 size: 16 residues. V lost 0 bases, J lost 10 bases, and 16 bases lay in between. DNA of the CDR3: TGTGCCAGCAGTTACTCCTGGGACACCGCACTCTCACCCCTCCACTTT. Protein: CASSYSWDTALSPLHF.

In this sample, this clone turned up once. This chain joins TRBV6-5 and TRBJ2-2; 9 bases line up with TRBD1. CDR1 is MNHEY, CDR2 SVGAGI, per germline. With V trimmed by 6 bases and J by 6 bases, 5 bases remained unmatched. This CDR3 is 14 amino acids long. CDR3 in amino acids: CASRLTGGSGELFF. The CDR3 nucleotides are TGTGCCAGCAGGCTAACAGGGGGCTCCGGGGAGCTGTTTTTT.

This chain uses TRBV7-3 with TRBJ2-7; D may be TRBD1 (7 bases). From germline, CDR1 is SGHTA and CDR2 FQGTGA. The CDR3 has 15 residues. V was cut by 3 bases and J by 5 bases, with 17 bases left in between. The CDR3 bases are TGTGCCAGCAGCTTCGGGTCAGGGGGGAACCACGAGCAGTACTTC. Encoded protein: CASSFGSGGNHEQYF.

The V gene is TRBV10-2, the J gene TRBJ2-2, with D possibly being TRBD2 (5 bases). Trimming left V 3 bases short and J 2 bases short, with 10 bases between. This CDR3 spans 15 amino acids. Germline V CDR1 and CDR2: WSHSY, SAAADI. CDR3 in DNA: TGCGCCAGCAGTGATTGGGGAGCTAACACCGGGGAGCTGTTTTTT. Translating gives CASSDWGANTGELFF.

V usage is TRBV18 and J usage is TRBJ2-5; D is unclear. The germline CDR1 and CDR2 sequences are KGHSH and LQKENI. V shed 0 bases and J shed 1 base, with 9 bases lying between them. The CDR3 consists of 15 residues. CDR3 nucleotide sequence: TGTGCCAGCTCACCACCGGGAACGGCCCAAGAGACCCAGTACTTC. Encoded protein: CASSPPGTAQETQYF.

The genes are TRBV5-1 and TRBJ1-1; 7 nucleotides agree with TRBD1. The CDR3 covers 14 residues. CDR1 is SGHRS, CDR2 YFSETQ, per germline. V was clipped by 4 bases and J by 5 bases; unmatched bases: 8. The CDR3 protein is CASSPGQARTEAFF. CDR3 coding DNA: TGCGCCAGCAGCCCCGGACAGGCGAGGACTGAAGCTTTCTTT.

This clone has a handful of counts. The chain recombines TRBV3-1 (or the pseudogene TRBV3-2) with TRBJ1-1, with D perhaps matching TRBD1 (6 bases). With 3 bases removed from V and 2 bases from J, the gap between germline ends came to 10 bases. The CDR3 is 14 amino acids. Germline CDR1 reads LGHDT; CDR2 reads YNNKEL (reference sequence). The CDR3, as DNA: TGTGCCAGCAGCCATGGGACACCTAACACTGAAGCTTTCTTT. Translation gives CASSHGTPNTEAFF.

V usage is TRBV28 and J usage is TRBJ1-2, with 9 bases lining up with TRBD1. V lost 3 bases to trimming and J lost 7 bases; unmatched junction nucleotides: 9. The CDR3 runs 15 residues. CDR1 is MDHEN, CDR2 SYDVKM, per germline. The DNA of the CDR3 is TGTGCCAGCAGTTTCGGGGACAGGGTGTGGGGTGGCTACACCTTC. Its protein product is CASSFGDRVWGGYTF.

The V and J genes are TRBV4-3 and TRBJ2-7, with D unresolved. The CDR3 extends over 13 amino acids. From germline, CDR1 is LGHNA and CDR2 YSLEER. V lost 2 bases and J lost 0, with 5 bases in between. CDR3 DNA sequence: TGCGCCAGCAGCCAATATTTCTCCTACGAGCAGTACTTC. Amino acid sequence: CASSQYFSYEQYF.

The CDR3 DNA sequence: TGCAGCGTTGTGGCACCCCGCGGCCGGGATACGCAGTATTTT. It yields the protein CSVVAPRGRDTQYF. V is TRBV29-1 and J is TRBJ2-3, with D unresolved. Trimming stripped 4 bases from V and 6 bases from J, with 17 bases between. CDR3 length equals 14 residues. In germline, CDR1 is SQVTM, CDR2 ANQGSEA.

The rearrangement joins TRBV3-1 (or the pseudogene TRBV3-2) to TRBJ2-1; no clear D. The CDR3 runs 16 residues. Germline CDR1 reads LGHDT; CDR2 reads YNNKEL (reference sequence). Trimming removed 0 bases at V and 0 bases at J, with 9 bases between. Written as DNA, the CDR3 is TGTGCCAGCAGCCAAGATTCGCGGTCCTCCTACAATGAGCAGTTCTTC. Translation: CASSQDSRSSYNEQFF.

The chain couples TRBV30 to TRBJ1-4, with TRBD1 matching 10 bases. J lost 4 bases, V lost 8 bases, and 10 bases had no gene match. The CDR3 extends over 15 amino acids. Germline V lookup: CDR1 GTSNPN, CDR2 SVGIG (reference sequence). The CDR3 here is CATPTGGIINEKLFF. Written as DNA, the CDR3 is TGTGCCACCCCGACAGGGGGCATAATTAATGAAAAACTGTTTTTT.

This clone was observed a single time. This sequence joins TRBV9 and TRBJ1-1; TRBD1 matches at 7 bases. Germline trimming cut 0 bases from V and 5 bases from J; bases unmatched to any gene: 4. The CDR3 is 14 amino acids. Per the germline V gene, CDR1 is SGDLS and CDR2 is YYNGEE. CDR3 sequence (DNA): TGTGCCAGCAGCGTAGACCCCAGGGGGACTGAAGCTTTCTTT. Translation gives CASSVDPRGTEAFF.

The CDR3 is CASSTPAGGTDTQYF. The CDR3 nucleotides read TGTGCCAGCAGTACCCCTGCGGGGGGCACAGATACGCAGTATTTT. The chain has TRBV6-5 and TRBJ2-3, with 7 bases matching TRBD2. This CDR3 has 15 amino acids. The V gene's germline CDR1 is MNHEY and CDR2 SVGAGI. Unmatched junction bases numbered 6, after V lost 5 bases and J lost 1 base.

The rearrangement links TRBV7-6 to TRBJ2-2, with TRBD2 matching 8 bases. The CDR3 runs to 17 residues. Germline CDR1 SGHVS, CDR2 FNYEAQ. The V gene end was trimmed by 1 base and the J gene end by 4 bases; junction bases not matched to a gene: 8. The CDR3 protein is CASSLVGGGTSTGELFF. The CDR3, as DNA: TGTGCCAGCAGCTTAGTTGGCGGGGGGACATCCACCGGGGAGCTGTTTTTT.

The chain combines TRBV3-1 (or the pseudogene TRBV3-2) with TRBJ2-7; the D is unclear. Germline loops: CDR1 LGHDT, CDR2 YNNKEL (reference sequence). V gave up 4 bases and J gave up 4 bases, with 14 bases separating them. The CDR3 sequence is 14 residues long. DNA of the CDR3: TGTGCCAGCAGCCCCTCCGGGTCCCCTTACGAGCAGTACTTC. Translating gives CASSPSGSPYEQYF.

This chain links TRBV9 with TRBJ1-5; D not resolved. This CDR3 region has 15 residues. The V end was cut by 3 bases, the J end by 2 bases, with 12 bases between. CDR1 SGDLS and CDR2 YYNGEE come from the germline V gene. CDR3 DNA: TGTGCCAGCAGCGCCGGATCAATGGGCAATCAGCCCCAGCATTTT. Its translation: CASSAGSMGNQPQHF.

This clone showed up just once. The chain carries TRBV6-5 and TRBJ2-7; D uncertain. The CDR3 runs 12 residues. Trimming cost V 7 bases and J 2 bases, with 9 bases left between them. From germline, CDR1 is MNHEY and CDR2 SVGAGI. DNA for the CDR3: TGTGCCAGCACCGGCGGCACCTACGAGCAGTACTTC. Its translation is CASTGGTYEQYF.

The chain joins TRBV19 to TRBJ1-5; D possibly corresponds to TRBD1 (6 bases). The CDR3 is 15 amino acids. Germline lookup yields CDR1 LNHDA and CDR2 SQIVND (reference sequence). V was trimmed by 5 bases and J by 9 bases, leaving 20 bases between them. CDR3 amino acids: CASSSGEGGRGPQHF. The DNA for the CDR3 is TGTGCCAGTAGTTCCGGAGAGGGGGGAAGGGGGCCCCAGCATTTT.

This chain joins TRBV5-5 and TRBJ1-1; D gene ambiguous. Trimming removed 3 bases at V and 1 base at J, with 7 bases between. Germline V lookup: CDR1 SGHKS, CDR2 YYEKEE (reference sequence). The CDR3 consists of 13 residues. CDR3 protein: CASSYQGNTEAFF. The CDR3 DNA reads as TGTGCCAGCAGCTACCAAGGGAACACTGAAGCTTTCTTT.